The TCR beta chain described here comes from a study of blood T cell repertoires in COVID-19. The wider study: The United States, Italy and Spain were the sources of the acute and convalescent COVID-19 samples. From T cells, B-cell-depleted T cells, or PBMCs came the material, which was cDNA or gDNA.

With 6 bases removed from V and 2 bases from J, the gap between germline ends came to 7 bases. Germline CDR1 reads SNHLY; CDR2 reads FYNNEI. This CDR3 is 12 amino acids long. Here immunoSEQ multiplex PCR was the method, and the copy in TCRdb shows in-frame clones only, minus some. The sample records around 100,000 clones, about 80% being singletons. The clonotype comes from a man aged 70-80 years with active or convalescent COVID-19. The chain is built from TRBV2 and TRBJ1-2, with D possibly matching TRBD1 (5 bases). Sequenced sample: peripheral blood. CDR3 sequence reads: CASRRGNYGYTF. In DNA, the CDR3 is TGTGCCAGCAGAAGGGGAAACTATGGCTACACCTTC.